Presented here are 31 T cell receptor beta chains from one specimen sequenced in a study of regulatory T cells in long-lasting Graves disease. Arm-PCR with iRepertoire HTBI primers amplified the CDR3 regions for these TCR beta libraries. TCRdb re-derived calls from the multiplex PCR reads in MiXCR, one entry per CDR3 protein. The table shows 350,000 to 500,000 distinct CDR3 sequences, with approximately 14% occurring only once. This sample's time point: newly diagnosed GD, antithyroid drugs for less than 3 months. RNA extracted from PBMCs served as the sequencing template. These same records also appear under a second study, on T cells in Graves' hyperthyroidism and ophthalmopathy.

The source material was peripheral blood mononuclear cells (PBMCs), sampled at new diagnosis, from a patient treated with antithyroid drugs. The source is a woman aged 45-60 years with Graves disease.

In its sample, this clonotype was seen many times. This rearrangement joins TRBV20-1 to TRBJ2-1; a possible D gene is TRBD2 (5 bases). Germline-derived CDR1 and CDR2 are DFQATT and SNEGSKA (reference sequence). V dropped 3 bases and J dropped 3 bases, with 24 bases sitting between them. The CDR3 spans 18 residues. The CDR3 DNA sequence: TGCAGTGCTAGTAGTCGGGGATCTGCTGTGTGGAACTACAATGAGCAGTTCTTC. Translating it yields CSASSRGSAVWNYNEQFF.

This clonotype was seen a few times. The CDR3 spells CSAIPSGRARDEQFF. The CDR3 coding sequence is TGCAGTGCAATACCTAGCGGGAGGGCCAGGGATGAGCAGTTCTTC. The J gene is TRBJ2-1, the V gene TRBV20-1; 12 nucleotides line up with TRBD2. The CDR3 covers 15 residues. CDR1 and CDR2 from the germline V gene are DFQATT and SNEGSKA (reference sequence). Trimming removed 6 bases from V and 8 bases from J; junction bases left unmatched: 11.

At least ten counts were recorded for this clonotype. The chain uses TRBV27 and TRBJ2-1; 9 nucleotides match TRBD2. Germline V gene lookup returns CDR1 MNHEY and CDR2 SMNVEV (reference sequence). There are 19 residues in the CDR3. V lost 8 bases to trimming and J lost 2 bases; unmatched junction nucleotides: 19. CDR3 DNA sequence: TGTGCCAGCTTGACCGACTGGAGGGAGCGGGAGGCCCCCTACAATGAGCAGTTCTTC. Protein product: CASLTDWREREAPYNEQFF.

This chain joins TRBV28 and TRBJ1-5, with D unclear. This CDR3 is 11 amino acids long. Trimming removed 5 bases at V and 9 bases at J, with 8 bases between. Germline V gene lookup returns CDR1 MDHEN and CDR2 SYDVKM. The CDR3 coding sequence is TGTGCCAGCAGTGAGGGAGCGCCCCAGCATTTT. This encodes CASSEGAPQHF.

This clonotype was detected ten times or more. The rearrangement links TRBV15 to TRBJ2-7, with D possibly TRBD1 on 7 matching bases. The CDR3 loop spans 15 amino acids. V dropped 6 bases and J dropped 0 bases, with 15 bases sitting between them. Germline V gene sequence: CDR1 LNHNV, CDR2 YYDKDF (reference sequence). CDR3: CATREGTDFSYEQYF. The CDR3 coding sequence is TGTGCCACCAGGGAGGGGACAGATTTCTCCTACGAGCAGTACTTC.

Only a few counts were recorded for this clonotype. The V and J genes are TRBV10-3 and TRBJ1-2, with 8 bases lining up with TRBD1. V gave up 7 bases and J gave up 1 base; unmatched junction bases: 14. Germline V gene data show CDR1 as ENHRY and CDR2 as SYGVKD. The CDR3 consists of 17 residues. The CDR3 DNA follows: TGTGCCATCACCCCGGGCACCGGGACAGGACATAACTATGGCTACACCTTC. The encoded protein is CAITPGTGTGHNYGYTF.

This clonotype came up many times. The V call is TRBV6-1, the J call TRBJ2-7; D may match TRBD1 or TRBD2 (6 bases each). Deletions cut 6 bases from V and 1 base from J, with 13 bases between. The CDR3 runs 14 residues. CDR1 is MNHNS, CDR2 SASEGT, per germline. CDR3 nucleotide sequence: TGTGCCAGCAGCAGGGGAGGAGATTCCTACGAGCAGTACTTC. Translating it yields CASSRGGDSYEQYF.

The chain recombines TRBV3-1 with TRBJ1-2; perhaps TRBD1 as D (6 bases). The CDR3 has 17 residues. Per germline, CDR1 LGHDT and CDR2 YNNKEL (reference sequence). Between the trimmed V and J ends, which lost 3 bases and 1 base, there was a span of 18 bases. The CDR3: CASSHRGSGASNYGYTF. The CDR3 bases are TGTGCCAGCAGCCACCGAGGTTCGGGGGCTAGTAACTATGGCTACACCTTC.

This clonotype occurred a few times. DNA for the CDR3: TGTGCCAGCAGTCTTGACTACGCCGGGGAGCTGTTTTTT. Its protein is CASSLDYAGELFF. The rearrangement joins TRBV2 to TRBJ2-2, with D possibly being TRBD2 (5 bases). Trimming pared 5 bases from V and 6 bases from J, leaving 10 bases between. Germline V gene lookup returns CDR1 SNHLY and CDR2 FYNNEI. The CDR3 sequence is 13 residues long.

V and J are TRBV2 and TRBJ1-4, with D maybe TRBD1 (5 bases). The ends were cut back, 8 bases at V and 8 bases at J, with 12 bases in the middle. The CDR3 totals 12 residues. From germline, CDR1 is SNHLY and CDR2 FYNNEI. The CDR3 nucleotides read TGTGCCAGCGGGGGGGACCAAGAAAAACTGTTTTTT. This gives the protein CASGGDQEKLFF.

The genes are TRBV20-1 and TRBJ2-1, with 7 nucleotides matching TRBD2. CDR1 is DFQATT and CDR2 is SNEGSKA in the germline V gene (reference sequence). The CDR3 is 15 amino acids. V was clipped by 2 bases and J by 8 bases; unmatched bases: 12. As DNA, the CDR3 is TGCAGTGCTAGACGGCGGACTAGGCCAACGGATGAGCAGTTCTTC. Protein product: CSARRRTRPTDEQFF.

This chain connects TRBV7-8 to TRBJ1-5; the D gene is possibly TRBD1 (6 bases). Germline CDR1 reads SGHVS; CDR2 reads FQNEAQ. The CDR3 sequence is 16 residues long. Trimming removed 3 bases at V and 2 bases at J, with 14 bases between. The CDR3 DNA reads TGTGCCAGCAGCTTTGGGGGGGCGGTGGGCAATCAGCCCCAGCATTTT. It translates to CASSFGGAVGNQPQHF.

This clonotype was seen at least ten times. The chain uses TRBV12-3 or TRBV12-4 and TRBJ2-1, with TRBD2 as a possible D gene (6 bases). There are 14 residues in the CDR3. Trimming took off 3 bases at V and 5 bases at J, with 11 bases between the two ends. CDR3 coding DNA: TGTGCCAGCAGTTTGGGCGGGAATAACAATGAGCAGTTCTTC. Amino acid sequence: CASSLGGNNNEQFF.

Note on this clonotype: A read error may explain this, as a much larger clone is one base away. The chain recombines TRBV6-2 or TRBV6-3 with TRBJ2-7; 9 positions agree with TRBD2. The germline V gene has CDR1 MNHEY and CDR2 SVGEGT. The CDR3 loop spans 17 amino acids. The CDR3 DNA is TGTGCCTGCAGTCGCCCCACTAGCGGGCGAGACTCCTACGAGCAGTACTTC. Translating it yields CACSRPTSGRDSYEQYF.

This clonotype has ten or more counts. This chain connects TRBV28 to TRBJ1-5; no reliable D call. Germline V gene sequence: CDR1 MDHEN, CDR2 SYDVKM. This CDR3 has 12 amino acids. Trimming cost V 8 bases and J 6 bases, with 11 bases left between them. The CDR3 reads CASLTRSQPQHF. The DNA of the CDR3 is TGTGCCAGCCTGACTCGCAGTCAGCCCCAGCATTTT.

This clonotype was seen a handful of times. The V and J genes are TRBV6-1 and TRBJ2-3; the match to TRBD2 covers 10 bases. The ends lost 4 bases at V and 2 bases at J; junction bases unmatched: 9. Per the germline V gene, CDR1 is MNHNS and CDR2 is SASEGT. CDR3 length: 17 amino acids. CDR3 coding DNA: TGTGCCAGCAGTGTGGGACTAGCGTCCCTCGTCACAGATACGCAGTATTTT. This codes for CASSVGLASLVTDTQYF.

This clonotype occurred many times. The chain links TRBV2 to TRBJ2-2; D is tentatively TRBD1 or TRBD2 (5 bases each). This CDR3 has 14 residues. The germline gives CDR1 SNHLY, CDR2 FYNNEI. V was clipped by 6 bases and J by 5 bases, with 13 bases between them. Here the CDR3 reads CASRGDVTTGELFF. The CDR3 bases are TGTGCCAGCAGGGGGGACGTCACGACCGGGGAGCTGTTTTTT.

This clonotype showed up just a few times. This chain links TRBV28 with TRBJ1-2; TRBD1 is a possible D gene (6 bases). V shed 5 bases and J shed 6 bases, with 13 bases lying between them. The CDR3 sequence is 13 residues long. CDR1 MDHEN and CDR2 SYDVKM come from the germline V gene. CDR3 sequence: CASSQQGKHGYTF. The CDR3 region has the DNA TGTGCCAGCAGTCAACAGGGAAAGCATGGCTACACCTTC.

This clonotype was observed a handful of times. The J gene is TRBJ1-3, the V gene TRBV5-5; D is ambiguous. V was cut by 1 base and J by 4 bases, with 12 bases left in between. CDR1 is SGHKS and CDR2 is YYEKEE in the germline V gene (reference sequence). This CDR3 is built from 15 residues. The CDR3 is CASSLLAVPGNTIYF. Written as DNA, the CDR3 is TGTGCCAGCAGCTTGTTGGCAGTACCGGGAAACACCATATATTTT.

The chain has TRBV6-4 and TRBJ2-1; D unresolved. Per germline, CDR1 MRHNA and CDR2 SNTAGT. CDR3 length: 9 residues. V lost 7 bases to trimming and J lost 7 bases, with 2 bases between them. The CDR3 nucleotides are TGTGCCAGCACAAATGAGCAGTTCTTC. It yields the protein CASTNEQFF.

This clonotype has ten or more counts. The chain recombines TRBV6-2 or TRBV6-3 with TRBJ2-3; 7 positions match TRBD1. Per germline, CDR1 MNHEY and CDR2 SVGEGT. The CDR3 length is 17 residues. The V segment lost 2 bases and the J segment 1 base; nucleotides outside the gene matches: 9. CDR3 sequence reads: CASSYRRTGRGTDTQYF. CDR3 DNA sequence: TGTGCCAGCAGTTACCGACGGACAGGAAGGGGCACAGATACGCAGTATTTT.

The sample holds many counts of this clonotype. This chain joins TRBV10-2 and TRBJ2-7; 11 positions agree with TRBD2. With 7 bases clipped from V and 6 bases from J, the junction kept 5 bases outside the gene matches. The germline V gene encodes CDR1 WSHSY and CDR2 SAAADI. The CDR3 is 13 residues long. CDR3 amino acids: CASKLAGEGEQYF. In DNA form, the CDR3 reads TGCGCCAGCAAACTAGCGGGAGAGGGCGAGCAGTACTTC.

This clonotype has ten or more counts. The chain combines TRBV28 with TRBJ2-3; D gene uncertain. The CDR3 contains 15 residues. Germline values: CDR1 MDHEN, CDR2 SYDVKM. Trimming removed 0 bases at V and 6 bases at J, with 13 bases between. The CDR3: CASSLWASTVDTQYF. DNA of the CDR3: TGTGCCAGCAGTTTATGGGCCTCGACGGTGGATACGCAGTATTTT. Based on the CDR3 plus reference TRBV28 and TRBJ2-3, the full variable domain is DVKVTQSSRYLVKRTGEKVFLECVQDMDHENMFWYRQDPGLGLRLIYFSYDVKMKEKGDIPEGYSVSREKKERFSLILESASTNQTSMYLCASSLWASTVDTQYFGPGTRLTVL.

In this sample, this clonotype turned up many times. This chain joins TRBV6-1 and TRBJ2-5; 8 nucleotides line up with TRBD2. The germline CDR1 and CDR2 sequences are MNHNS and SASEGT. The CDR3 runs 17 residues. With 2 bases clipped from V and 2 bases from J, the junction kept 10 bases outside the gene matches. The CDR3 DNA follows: TGTGCCAGCAGTGAAACACGAACTAGCGGAGCTCAAGAGACCCAGTACTTC. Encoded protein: CASSETRTSGAQETQYF.

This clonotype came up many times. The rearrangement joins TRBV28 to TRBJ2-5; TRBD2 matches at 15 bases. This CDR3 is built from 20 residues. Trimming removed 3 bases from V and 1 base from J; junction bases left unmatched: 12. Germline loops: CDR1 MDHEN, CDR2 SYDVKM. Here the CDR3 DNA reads TGTGCCAGCAGTTTTGAGTTTTCGGGACTAGCGGGAGGCCTCCAAGAGACCCAGTACTTC. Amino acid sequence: CASSFEFSGLAGGLQETQYF.

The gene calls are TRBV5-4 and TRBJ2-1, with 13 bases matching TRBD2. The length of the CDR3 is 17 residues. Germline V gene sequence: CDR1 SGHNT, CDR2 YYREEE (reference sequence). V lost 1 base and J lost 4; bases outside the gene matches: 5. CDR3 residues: CASSLTLAGGPYNEQFF. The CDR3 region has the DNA TGTGCCAGCAGCTTGACACTAGCGGGAGGGCCGTACAATGAGCAGTTCTTC.

DNA of the CDR3: TGCAGCGTTGAAGCCGGACAGGGGCTTTCCTACGAGCAGTACTTC. Translated: CSVEAGQGLSYEQYF. The V call is TRBV29-1, the J call TRBJ2-7, with TRBD1 matching over 9 bases. The germline CDR1 and CDR2 sequences are SQVTM and ANQGSEA. V lost 1 base and J lost 1; bases outside the gene matches: 5. The CDR3 length is 15 residues.

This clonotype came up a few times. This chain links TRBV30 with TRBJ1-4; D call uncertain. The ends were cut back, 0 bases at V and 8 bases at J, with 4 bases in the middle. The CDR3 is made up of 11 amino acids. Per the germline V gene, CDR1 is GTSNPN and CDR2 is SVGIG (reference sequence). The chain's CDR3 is CAWSVKEKLFF. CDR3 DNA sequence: TGTGCCTGGAGTGTGAAAGAAAAACTGTTTTTT.

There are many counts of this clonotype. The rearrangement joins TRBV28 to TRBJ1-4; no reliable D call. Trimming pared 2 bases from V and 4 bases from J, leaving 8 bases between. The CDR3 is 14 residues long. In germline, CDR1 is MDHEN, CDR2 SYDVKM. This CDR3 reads CASSLTSFNEKLFF. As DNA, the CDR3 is TGTGCCAGCAGTTTAACCTCTTTTAATGAAAAACTGTTTTTT. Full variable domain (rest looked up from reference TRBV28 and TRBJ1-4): DVKVTQSSRYLVKRTGEKVFLECVQDMDHENMFWYRQDPGLGLRLIYFSYDVKMKEKGDIPEGYSVSREKKERFSLILESASTNQTSMYLCASSLTSFNEKLFFGSGTQLSVL.

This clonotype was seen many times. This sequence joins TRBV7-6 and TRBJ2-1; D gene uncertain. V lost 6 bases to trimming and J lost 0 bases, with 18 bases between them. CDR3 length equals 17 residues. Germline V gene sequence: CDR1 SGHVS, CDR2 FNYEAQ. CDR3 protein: CASSRNPYFPSYNEQFF. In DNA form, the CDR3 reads TGTGCCAGCAGTCGAAACCCCTACTTCCCCTCCTACAATGAGCAGTTCTTC.

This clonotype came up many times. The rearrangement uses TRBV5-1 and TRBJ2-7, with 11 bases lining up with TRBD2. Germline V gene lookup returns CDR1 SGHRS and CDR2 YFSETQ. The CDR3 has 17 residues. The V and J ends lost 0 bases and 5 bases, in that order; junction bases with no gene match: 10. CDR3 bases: TGCGCCAGCAGCTTGGCGGGCTCTAGCGGGAGGATGAACGAGCAGTACTTC. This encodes CASSLAGSSGRMNEQYF.